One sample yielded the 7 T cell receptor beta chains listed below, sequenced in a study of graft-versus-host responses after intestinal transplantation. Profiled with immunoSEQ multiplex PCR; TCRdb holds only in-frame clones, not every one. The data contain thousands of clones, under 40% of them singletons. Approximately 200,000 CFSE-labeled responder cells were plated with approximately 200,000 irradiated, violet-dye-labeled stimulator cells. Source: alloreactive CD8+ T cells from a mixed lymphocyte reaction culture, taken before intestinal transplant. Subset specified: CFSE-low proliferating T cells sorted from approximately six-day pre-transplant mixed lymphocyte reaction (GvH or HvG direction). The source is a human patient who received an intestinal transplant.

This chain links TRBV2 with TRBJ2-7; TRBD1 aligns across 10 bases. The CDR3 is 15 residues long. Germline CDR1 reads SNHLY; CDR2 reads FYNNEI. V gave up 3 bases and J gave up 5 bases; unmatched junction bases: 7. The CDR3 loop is CASSDLRQGADEQYF. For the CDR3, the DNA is TGTGCCAGCAGTGACCTTCGACAGGGGGCAGACGAGCAGTACTTC.

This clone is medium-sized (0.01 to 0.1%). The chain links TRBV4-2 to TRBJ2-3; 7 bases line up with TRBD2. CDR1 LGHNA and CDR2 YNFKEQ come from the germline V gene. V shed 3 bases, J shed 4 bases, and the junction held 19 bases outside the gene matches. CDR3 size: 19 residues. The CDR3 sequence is CASSQSVVIGGRTADTQYF. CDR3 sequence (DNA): TGTGCCAGCAGCCAGTCCGTCGTGATAGGCGGGAGAACTGCAGATACGCAGTATTTT.

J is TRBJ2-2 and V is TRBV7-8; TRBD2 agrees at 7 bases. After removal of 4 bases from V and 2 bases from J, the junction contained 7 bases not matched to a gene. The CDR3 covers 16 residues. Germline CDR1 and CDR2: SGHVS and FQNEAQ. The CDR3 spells CASSYHPGLNTGELFF. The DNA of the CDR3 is TGTGCCAGCAGCTACCACCCGGGACTAAACACCGGGGAGCTGTTTTTT.

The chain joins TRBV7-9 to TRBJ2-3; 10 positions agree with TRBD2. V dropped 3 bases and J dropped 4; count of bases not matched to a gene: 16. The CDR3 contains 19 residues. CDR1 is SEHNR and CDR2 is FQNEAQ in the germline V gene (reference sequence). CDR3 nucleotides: TGTGCCAGCAGCTTCCCTCCCCACCTAGCGGGAGTCTCCGCAGATACGCAGTATTTT. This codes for CASSFPPHLAGVSADTQYF.

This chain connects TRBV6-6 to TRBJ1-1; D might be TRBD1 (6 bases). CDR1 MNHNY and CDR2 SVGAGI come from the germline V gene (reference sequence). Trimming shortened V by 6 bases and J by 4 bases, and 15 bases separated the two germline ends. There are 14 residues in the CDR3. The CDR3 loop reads CASSRQELTTEAFF. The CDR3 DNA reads TGTGCCAGCAGCCGACAGGAACTAACCACTGAAGCTTTCTTT.

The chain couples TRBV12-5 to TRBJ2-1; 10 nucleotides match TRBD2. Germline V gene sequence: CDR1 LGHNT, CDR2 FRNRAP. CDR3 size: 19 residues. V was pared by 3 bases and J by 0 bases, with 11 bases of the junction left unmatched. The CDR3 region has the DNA TGTGCTAGTGGTTTTATTGTAAGCGGGAGGGATAGCTCCTACAATGAGCAGTTCTTC. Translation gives CASGFIVSGRDSSYNEQFF. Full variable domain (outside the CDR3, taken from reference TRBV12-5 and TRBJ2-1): DARVTQTPRHKVTEMGQEVTMRCQPILGHNTVFWYRQTMMQGLELLAYFRNRAPLDDSGMPKDRFSAEMPDATLATLKIQPSEPRDSAVYFCASGFIVSGRDSSYNEQFFGPGTRLTVL.

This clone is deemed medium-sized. CDR3 DNA: TGTGCCAGCAGCTCGTCTCGGGACAGCTCCTACGAGCAGTACTTC. Its protein is CASSSSRDSSYEQYF. V is TRBV11-2 and J is TRBJ2-7; 7 bases are shared with TRBD1. The CDR3 extends over 15 amino acids. With 4 bases clipped from V and 0 bases from J, the junction kept 6 bases outside the gene matches. CDR1 is SGHAT, CDR2 FQNNGV, per germline. Variable domain in full (rest from reference TRBV11-2 and TRBJ2-7): EAGVAQSPRYKIIEKRQSVAFWCNPISGHATLYWYQQILGQGPKLLIQFQNNGVVDDSQLPKDRFSAERLKGVDSTLKIQPAKLEDSAVYLCASSSSRDSSYEQYFGPGTRLTVT.